Following are 8 T cell receptor beta chains from one sample sequenced in a study of T-cell memory formation after mild COVID-19. TCRdb re-analysed the 5' RACE reads in MiXCR, keeping a single row per CDR3 protein. The data show more than 250,000 distinct CDR3 sequences, around 15% seen once. Sequenced: PBMCs or a T cell subset sorted from them (not recorded which). These receptors were obtained from a man aged 18 to 35 who had mild COVID-19 (a few samples of this study predate the infection). Cell type and time point are not known.

This rearrangement joins TRBV10-2 to TRBJ2-3; TRBD2 matches 8 bases. The junction had 11 bases not matched to a gene; V was cut back by 2 bases and J by 4 bases. This CDR3 has 17 amino acids. Per germline, CDR1 WSHSY and CDR2 SAAADI. The CDR3, as DNA: TGCGCCAGCAGTGAGAGACGACTAGCGCCGACTCCAGATACGCAGTATTTT. Its translation is CASSERRLAPTPDTQYF.

In this sample, this clonotype turned up a few times. J is TRBJ1-5 and V is TRBV5-1; no reliable D call. There are 14 residues in the CDR3. V lost 1 base to trimming and J lost 2 bases, with 7 bases between them. CDR1 is SGHRS, CDR2 YFSETQ, per germline. The DNA of the CDR3 is TGCGCCAGCAGCTTGTATGTCGGCAATCAGCCCCAGCATTTT. Translating it yields CASSLYVGNQPQHF. The full variable domain, completed using reference TRBV5-1 and TRBJ1-5, is KAGVTQTPRYLIKTRGQQVTLSCSPISGHRSVSWYQQTPGQGLQFLFEYFSETQRNKGNFPGRFSGRQFSNSRSEMNVSTLELGDSALYLCASSLYVGNQPQHFGDGTRLSIL.

This clonotype was detected only a few times. V is TRBV2 and J is TRBJ2-4; 10 bases are shared with TRBD1. This CDR3 region has 13 residues. Germline V gives CDR1 SNHLY, CDR2 FYNNEI. V trimming: 5 bases; J trimming: 6 bases; junction bases outside the gene matches: 1. CDR3 DNA: TGTGCCAGCAGTAGACAGGGGGCAAACATTCAGTACTTC. Its protein product is CASSRQGANIQYF. Supplemented by reference TRBV2 and TRBJ2-4, the full variable domain reads EPEVTQTPSHQVTQMGQEVILRCVPISNHLYFYWYRQILGQKVEFLVSFYNNEISEKSEIFDDQFSVERPDGSNFTLKIRSTKLEDSAMYFCASSRQGANIQYFGAGTRLSVL.

This CDR3 reads CASSQTDSTSTDTQYF. For the CDR3, the DNA is TGCGCCAGCAGCCAAACGGACTCGACTAGCACAGATACGCAGTATTTT. The V and J genes are TRBV4-1 and TRBJ2-3, with D perhaps TRBD2 (5 bases). V lost 2 bases and J lost 0, with 12 bases in between. This CDR3 region has 16 residues. The V gene's germline CDR1 is MGHRA and CDR2 YSYEKL.

This clonotype has more than one count but fewer than ten. The chain is built from TRBV20-1 and TRBJ1-5; TRBD1 matches 8 bases. There are 15 residues in the CDR3. Per the germline V gene, CDR1 is DFQATT and CDR2 is SNEGSKA (reference sequence). Germline trimming cut 6 bases from V and 3 bases from J; bases unmatched to any gene: 10. DNA of the CDR3: TGCAGTGCCCCGGGGGCAGGGGGCCTCAATCAGCCCCAGCATTTT. Protein product: CSAPGAGGLNQPQHF.

The rearrangement uses TRBV4-3 and TRBJ2-5, with 7 nucleotides matching TRBD2. The V gene end was trimmed by 1 base and the J gene end by 5 bases; junction bases not matched to a gene: 7. Germline values: CDR1 LGHNA, CDR2 YSLEER. This CDR3 has 15 amino acids. CDR3 loop: CASSQVGGSRETQYF. DNA of the CDR3: TGCGCCAGCAGCCAAGTCGGGGGGTCGAGGGAGACCCAGTACTTC.

J is TRBJ2-7 and V is TRBV6-4; 9 bases line up with TRBD1. Losses at the gene ends were 0 bases for V and 6 bases for J; bases not matched to a gene: 0. This CDR3 has 13 residues. Germline CDR1 reads MRHNA; CDR2 reads SNTAGT. This CDR3 reads CASSDSDRGEQYF. The CDR3 DNA sequence: TGTGCCAGCAGTGACTCGGACAGGGGCGAGCAGTACTTC.

This clonotype was seen repeatedly, ten times or more. The V and J genes are TRBV27 and TRBJ2-2; D perhaps matches TRBD1 (6 bases). The germline gives CDR1 MNHEY, CDR2 SMNVEV (reference sequence). Trimming cost V 4 bases and J 7 bases, with 22 bases left between them. The CDR3 covers 17 residues. This chain's CDR3 is CASSSPETGMGGGELFF. CDR3 sequence (DNA): TGTGCCAGCAGTTCGCCGGAAACAGGGATGGGCGGCGGGGAGCTGTTTTTT.